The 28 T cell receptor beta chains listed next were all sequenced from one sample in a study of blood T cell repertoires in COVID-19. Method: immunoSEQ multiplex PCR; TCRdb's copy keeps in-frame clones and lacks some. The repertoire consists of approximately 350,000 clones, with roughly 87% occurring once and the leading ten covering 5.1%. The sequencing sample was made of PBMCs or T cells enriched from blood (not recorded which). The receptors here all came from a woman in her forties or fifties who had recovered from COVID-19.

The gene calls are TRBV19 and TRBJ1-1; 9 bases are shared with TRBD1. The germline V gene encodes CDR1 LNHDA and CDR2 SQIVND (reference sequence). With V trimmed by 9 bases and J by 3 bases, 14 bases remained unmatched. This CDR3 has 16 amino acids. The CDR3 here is CASAHRGPWGDTEAFF. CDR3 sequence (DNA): TGTGCCAGCGCACACAGGGGGCCTTGGGGTGACACTGAAGCTTTCTTT.

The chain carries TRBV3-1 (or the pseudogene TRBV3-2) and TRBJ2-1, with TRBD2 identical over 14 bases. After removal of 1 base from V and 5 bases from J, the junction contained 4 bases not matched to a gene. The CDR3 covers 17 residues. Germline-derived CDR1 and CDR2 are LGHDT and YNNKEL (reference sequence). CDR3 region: CASSQATGLAGDNEQFF. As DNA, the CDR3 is TGTGCCAGCAGCCAAGCCACGGGACTAGCGGGGGACAATGAGCAGTTCTTC.

The CDR3 here is CASSPGTGYYNEQFF. In nucleotides, the CDR3 is TGTGCCAGCAGCCCCGGGACAGGTTACTACAATGAGCAGTTCTTC. The chain couples TRBV5-6 to TRBJ2-1, with 8 nucleotides matching TRBD1. V shed 4 bases, J shed 3 bases, and the junction held 6 bases outside the gene matches. The CDR3 contains 15 residues. Germline V gene lookup returns CDR1 SGHDT and CDR2 YYEEEE.

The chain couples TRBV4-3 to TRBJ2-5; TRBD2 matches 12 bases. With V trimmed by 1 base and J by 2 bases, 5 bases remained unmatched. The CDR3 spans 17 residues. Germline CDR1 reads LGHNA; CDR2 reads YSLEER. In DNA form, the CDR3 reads TGCGCCAGCAGCCAAGGACTAGCGGGAGTGGGACAAGAGACCCAGTACTTC. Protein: CASSQGLAGVGQETQYF.

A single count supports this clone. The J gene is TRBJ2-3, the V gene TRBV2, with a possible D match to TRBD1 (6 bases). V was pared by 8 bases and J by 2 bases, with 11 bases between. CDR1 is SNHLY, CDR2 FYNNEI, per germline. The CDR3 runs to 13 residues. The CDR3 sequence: CASGGQLTDTQYF. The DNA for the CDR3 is TGTGCCAGCGGGGGACAACTCACAGATACGCAGTATTTT.

The CDR3 protein is CASSFSDYGYTF. CDR3 in DNA: TGTGCCAGCAGCTTTAGTGACTATGGCTACACCTTC. The chain has TRBV5-5 and TRBJ1-2; D remains ambiguous. The V end was cut by 2 bases, the J end by 3 bases, with 5 bases between. The CDR3 has 12 residues. In germline, CDR1 is SGHKS, CDR2 YYEKEE (reference sequence). Complete variable domain (other parts from reference TRBV5-5 and TRBJ1-2): DAGVTQSPTHLIKTRGQQVTLRCSPISGHKSVSWYQQVLGQGPQFIFQYYEKEERGRGNFPDRFSARQFPNYSSELNVNALLLGDSALYLCASSFSDYGYTFGSGTRLTVV.

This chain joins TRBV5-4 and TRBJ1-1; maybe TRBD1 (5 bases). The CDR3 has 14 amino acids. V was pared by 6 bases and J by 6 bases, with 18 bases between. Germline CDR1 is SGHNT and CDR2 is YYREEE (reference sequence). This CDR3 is CASTLGGYVSEAFF. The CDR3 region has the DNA TGTGCCAGCACCCTGGGGGGGTATGTTTCTGAAGCTTTCTTT.

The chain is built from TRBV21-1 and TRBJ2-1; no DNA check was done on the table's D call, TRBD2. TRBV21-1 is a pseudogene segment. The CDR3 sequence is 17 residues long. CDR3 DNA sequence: TGTGCCAGCAGCAAAGCGCTTTTAGGGGAGGGGTACAATGAGCAGTTCTTC. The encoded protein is CASSKALLGEGYNEQFF.

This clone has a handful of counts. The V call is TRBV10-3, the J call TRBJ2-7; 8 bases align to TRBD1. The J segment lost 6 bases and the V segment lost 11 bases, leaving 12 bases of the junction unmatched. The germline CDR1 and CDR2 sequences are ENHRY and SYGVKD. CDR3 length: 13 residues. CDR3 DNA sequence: TGTGCCGTAACACAGGGGGGTGGATCCGAGCAGTACTTC. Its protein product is CAVTQGGGSEQYF.

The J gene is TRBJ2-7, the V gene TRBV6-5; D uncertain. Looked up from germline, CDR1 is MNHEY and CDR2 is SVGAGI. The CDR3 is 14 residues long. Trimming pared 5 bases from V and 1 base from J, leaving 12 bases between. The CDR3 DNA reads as TGTGCCAGCAGTCAGTCGATTCCTTCCTACGAGCAGTACTTC. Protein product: CASSQSIPSYEQYF.

CDR3 protein: CASSPTDIAYNSPLHF. DNA for the CDR3: TGTGCCAGCAGCCCAACGGACATCGCCTATAATTCACCCCTCCACTTT. The chain combines TRBV9 with TRBJ1-6; weak D call: TRBD1 (5 bases). CDR3 length: 16 residues. V was cut by 4 bases and J by 2 bases, with 13 bases left in between. The germline gives CDR1 SGDLS, CDR2 YYNGEE.

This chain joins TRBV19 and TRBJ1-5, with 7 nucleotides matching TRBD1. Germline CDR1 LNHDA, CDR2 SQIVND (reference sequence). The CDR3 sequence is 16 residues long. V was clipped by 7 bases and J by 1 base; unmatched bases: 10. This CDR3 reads CASTTQGIRSNQPQHF. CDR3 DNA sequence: TGTGCCAGTACCACACAGGGGATCCGGAGCAATCAGCCCCAGCATTTT.

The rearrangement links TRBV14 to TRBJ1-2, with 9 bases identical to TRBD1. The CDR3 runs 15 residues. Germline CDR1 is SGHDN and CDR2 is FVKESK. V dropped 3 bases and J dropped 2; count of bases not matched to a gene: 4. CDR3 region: CASSQGTGRNYGYTF. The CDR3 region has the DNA TGTGCCAGCAGCCAGGGGACAGGGAGGAACTATGGCTACACCTTC.

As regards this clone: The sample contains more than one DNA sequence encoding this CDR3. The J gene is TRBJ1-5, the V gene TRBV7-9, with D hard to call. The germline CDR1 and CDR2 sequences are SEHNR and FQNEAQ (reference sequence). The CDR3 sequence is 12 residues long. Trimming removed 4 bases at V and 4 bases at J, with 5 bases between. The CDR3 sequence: CASSSNNQPQHF. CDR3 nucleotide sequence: TGTGCCAGCAGCTCTAATAATCAGCCCCAGCATTTT.

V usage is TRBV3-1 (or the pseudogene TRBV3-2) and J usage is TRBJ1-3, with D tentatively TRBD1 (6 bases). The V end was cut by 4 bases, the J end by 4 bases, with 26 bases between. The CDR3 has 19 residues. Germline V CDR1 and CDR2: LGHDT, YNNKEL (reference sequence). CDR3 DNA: TGTGCCAGCAGCCCACCGTTCATAGGGGGACCGCTCCGCGGAAACACCATATATTTT. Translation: CASSPPFIGGPLRGNTIYF.

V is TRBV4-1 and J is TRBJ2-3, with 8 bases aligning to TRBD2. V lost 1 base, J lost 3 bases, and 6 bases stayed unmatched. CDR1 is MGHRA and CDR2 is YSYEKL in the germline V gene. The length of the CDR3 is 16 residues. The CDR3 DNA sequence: TGCGCCAGCAGCCAAGTCACGGCGGGAGGTACAGATACGCAGTATTTT. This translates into CASSQVTAGGTDTQYF.

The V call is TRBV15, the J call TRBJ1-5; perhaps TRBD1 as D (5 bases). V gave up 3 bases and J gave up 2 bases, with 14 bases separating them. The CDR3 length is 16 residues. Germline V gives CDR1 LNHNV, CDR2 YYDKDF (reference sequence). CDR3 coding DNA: TGTGCCACCAGCAGTGCGCCTACAGGCGGCAATCAGCCCCAGCATTTT. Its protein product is CATSSAPTGGNQPQHF.

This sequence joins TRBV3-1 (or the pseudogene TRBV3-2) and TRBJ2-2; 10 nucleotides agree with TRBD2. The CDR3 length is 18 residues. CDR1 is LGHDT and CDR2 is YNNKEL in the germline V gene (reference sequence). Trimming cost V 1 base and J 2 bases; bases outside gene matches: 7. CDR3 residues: CASSQGVGLADNTGELFF. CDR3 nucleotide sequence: TGTGCCAGCAGCCAAGGGGTAGGACTAGCGGACAACACCGGGGAGCTGTTTTTT.

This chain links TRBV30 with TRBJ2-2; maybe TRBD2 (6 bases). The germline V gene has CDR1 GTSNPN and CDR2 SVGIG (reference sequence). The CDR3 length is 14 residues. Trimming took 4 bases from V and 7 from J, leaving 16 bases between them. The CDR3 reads CAWKEGVAVGELFF. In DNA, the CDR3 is TGTGCCTGGAAGGAGGGTGTCGCGGTCGGGGAGCTGTTTTTT.

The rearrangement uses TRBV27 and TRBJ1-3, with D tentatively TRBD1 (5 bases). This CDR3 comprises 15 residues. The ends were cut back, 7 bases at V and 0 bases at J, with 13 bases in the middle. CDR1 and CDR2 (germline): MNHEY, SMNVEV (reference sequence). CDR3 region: CASMGRSHSGNTIYF. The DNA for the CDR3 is TGTGCCAGCATGGGGCGAAGCCACTCTGGAAACACCATATATTTT.

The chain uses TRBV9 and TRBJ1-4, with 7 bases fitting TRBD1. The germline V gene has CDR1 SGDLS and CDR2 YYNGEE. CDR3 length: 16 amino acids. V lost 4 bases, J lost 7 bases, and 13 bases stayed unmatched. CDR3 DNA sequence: TGTGCCAGCAGCACCAGACAGGGAACTGGCGGTGAAAAACTGTTTTTT. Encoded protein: CASSTRQGTGGEKLFF.

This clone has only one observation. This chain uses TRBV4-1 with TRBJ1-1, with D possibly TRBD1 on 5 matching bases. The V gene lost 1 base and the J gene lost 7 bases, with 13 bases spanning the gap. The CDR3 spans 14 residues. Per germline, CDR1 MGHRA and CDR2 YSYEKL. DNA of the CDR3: TGCGCCAGCAGCCAAGTCGGGGGGGTGAGTGAAGCTTTCTTT. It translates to CASSQVGGVSEAFF.

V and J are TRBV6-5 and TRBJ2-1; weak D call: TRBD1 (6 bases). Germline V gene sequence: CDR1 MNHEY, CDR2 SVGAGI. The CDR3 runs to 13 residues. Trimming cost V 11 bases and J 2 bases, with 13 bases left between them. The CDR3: CADRKAPYNEQFF. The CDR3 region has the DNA TGTGCCGACAGGAAGGCCCCCTACAATGAGCAGTTCTTC.

The CDR3 DNA is TGTGCCAGCAGCTTAGAAACGGGAGTAAGATTGAATGAGCAGTTCTTC. Translation: CASSLETGVRLNEQFF. The V and J genes are TRBV7-2 and TRBJ2-1; tentative D call: TRBD2 (6 bases). CDR1 and CDR2 (germline): SGHTA, FQGNSA. The CDR3 spans 16 residues. V lost 1 base, J lost 7 bases, and 17 bases lay in between.

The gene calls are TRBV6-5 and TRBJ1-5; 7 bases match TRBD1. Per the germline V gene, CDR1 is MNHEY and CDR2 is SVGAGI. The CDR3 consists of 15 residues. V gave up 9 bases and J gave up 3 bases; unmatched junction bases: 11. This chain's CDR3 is CASGVTGVDNQPQHF. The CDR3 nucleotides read TGTGCCAGTGGAGTTACAGGGGTCGACAATCAGCCCCAGCATTTT.

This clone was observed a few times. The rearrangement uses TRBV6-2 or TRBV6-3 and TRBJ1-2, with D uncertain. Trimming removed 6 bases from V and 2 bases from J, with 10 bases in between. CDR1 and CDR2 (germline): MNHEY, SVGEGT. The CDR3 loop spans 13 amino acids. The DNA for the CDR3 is TGTGCCAGCAGCCCGGGGAGAAACTATGGCTACACCTTC. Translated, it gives CASSPGRNYGYTF.

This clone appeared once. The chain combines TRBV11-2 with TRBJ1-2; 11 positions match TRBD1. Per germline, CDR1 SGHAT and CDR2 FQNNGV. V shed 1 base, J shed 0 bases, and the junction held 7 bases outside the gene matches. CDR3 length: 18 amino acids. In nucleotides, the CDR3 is TGTGCCAGCAGCTTAGCGGGACAGGGGGACGAAGCTAACTATGGCTACACCTTC. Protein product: CASSLAGQGDEANYGYTF. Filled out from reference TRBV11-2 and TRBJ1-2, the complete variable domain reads EAGVAQSPRYKIIEKRQSVAFWCNPISGHATLYWYQQILGQGPKLLIQFQNNGVVDDSQLPKDRFSAERLKGVDSTLKIQPAKLEDSAVYLCASSLAGQGDEANYGYTFGSGTRLTVV.

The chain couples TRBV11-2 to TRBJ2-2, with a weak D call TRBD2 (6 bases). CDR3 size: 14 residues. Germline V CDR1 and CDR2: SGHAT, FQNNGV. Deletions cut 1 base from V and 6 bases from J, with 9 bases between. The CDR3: CASSLALAAGELFF. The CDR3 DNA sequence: TGTGCCAGCAGCTTAGCACTAGCTGCCGGGGAGCTGTTTTTT.